Presented here are 29 T cell receptor beta chains from one specimen sequenced in a study of blood T cell repertoires in COVID-19. Method: immunoSEQ multiplex PCR; TCRdb's copy keeps in-frame clones and lacks some. This table has 170,000 or so clones, approximately 83% appearing once. What was sequenced was peripheral blood. These receptors were taken from a human donor in a cohort sampled during active COVID-19.

The chain carries TRBV5-4 and TRBJ1-2, with 11 bases that match TRBD1. Germline V lookup: CDR1 SGHNT, CDR2 YYREEE (reference sequence). J was trimmed by 4 bases and V by 4 bases; bases with no gene match: 6. CDR3 length: 15 residues. This chain's CDR3 is CASSPGTGGGYGYTF. In DNA, the CDR3 is TGTGCCAGCAGCCCGGGGACAGGGGGGGGCTATGGCTACACCTTC.

The gene calls are TRBV4-3 and TRBJ2-7, with D maybe TRBD2 (5 bases). From germline, CDR1 is LGHNA and CDR2 YSLEER. The V gene lost 0 bases and the J gene lost 2 bases, with 14 bases spanning the gap. CDR3 length: 16 amino acids. For the CDR3, the DNA is TGCGCCAGCAGCCAAGATTCTAGCATCCCTCCCTACGAGCAGTACTTC. Translated: CASSQDSSIPPYEQYF.

This chain joins TRBV19 and TRBJ1-6, with D perhaps matching TRBD1 (5 bases). Germline lookup yields CDR1 LNHDA and CDR2 SQIVND (reference sequence). The CDR3 is made up of 15 amino acids. V gave up 4 bases and J gave up 13 bases, with 20 bases separating them. The CDR3 sequence: CASSTGLSDKWPLHF. CDR3 DNA sequence: TGTGCCAGTAGTACGGGACTGAGCGATAAATGGCCCCTCCACTTT.

This clone was counted a single time. The J gene is TRBJ2-2, the V gene TRBV5-1; TRBD1 matches at 9 bases. The CDR3 covers 15 residues. With 0 bases clipped from V and 7 bases from J, the junction kept 4 bases outside the gene matches. Per germline, CDR1 SGHRS and CDR2 YFSETQ. The CDR3 region has the DNA TGCGCCAGCAGCTTGGCAACAGGGGGCAACGGGGAGCTGTTTTTT. As protein: CASSLATGGNGELFF.

V gene TRBV9 combines with J gene TRBJ2-3; 8 bases match TRBD1. V lost 4 bases, J lost 1 base, and 8 bases stayed unmatched. CDR1 SGDLS and CDR2 YYNGEE come from the germline V gene. The CDR3 totals 16 residues. CDR3 in amino acids: CASSTRQGHGTDTQYF. CDR3 bases: TGTGCCAGCAGCACTCGACAGGGGCATGGCACAGATACGCAGTATTTT.

The chain joins TRBV29-1 to TRBJ1-2; weak D call: TRBD1 (5 bases). Between the trimmed V and J ends, which lost 5 bases and 4 bases, there was a span of 11 bases. CDR1 and CDR2 (germline): SQVTM, ANQGSEA. This CDR3 has 12 residues. The CDR3 reads CSVPGFGYGYTF. The CDR3 DNA is TGCAGCGTTCCAGGGTTCGGCTATGGCTACACCTTC.

V gene TRBV5-6 combines with J gene TRBJ2-7; weak D call: TRBD2 (5 bases). The V gene's germline CDR1 is SGHDT and CDR2 YYEEEE. V was pared by 5 bases and J by 2 bases, with 17 bases between. CDR3 size: 15 residues. The CDR3 reads CASSPSGRRTYEQYF. The CDR3 nucleotides read TGTGCCAGCAGTCCGAGCGGAAGGCGCACCTACGAGCAGTACTTC. The entire variable domain, with the rest obtained from reference TRBV5-6 and TRBJ2-7, is as follows: DAGVTQSPTHLIKTRGQQVTLRCSPKSGHDTVSWYQQALGQGPQFIFQYYEEEERQRGNFPDRFSGHQFPNYSSELNVNALLLGDSALYLCASSPSGRRTYEQYFGPGTRLTVT.

V and J are TRBV7-9 and TRBJ2-7; TRBD2 is a possible D gene (5 bases). The CDR3 contains 13 residues. From germline, CDR1 is SEHNR and CDR2 FQNEAQ (reference sequence). Deletions cut 6 bases from V and 7 bases from J, with 16 bases between. The CDR3 DNA reads as TGTGCCAGCAGTGGGAGTCTCCGTCGGGAGCAGTACTTC. Translation gives CASSGSLRREQYF.

V and J are TRBV24-1 and TRBJ2-3; TRBD1 might be the D (6 bases). CDR1 is KGHDR, CDR2 SFDVKD, per germline. Deletions cut 0 bases from V and 3 bases from J, with 9 bases between. CDR3 length: 15 amino acids. In nucleotides, the CDR3 is TGTGCCACCAGTGATTTGGTCAGGGGAACAGATACGCAGTATTTT. Protein: CATSDLVRGTDTQYF.

This clone appeared once. The chain links TRBV4-2 to TRBJ2-3; 8 bases are a match to TRBD2. Looked up from germline, CDR1 is LGHNA and CDR2 is YNFKEQ. With V trimmed by 1 base and J by 0 bases, 3 bases remained unmatched. The CDR3 is 16 amino acids. The CDR3 DNA follows: TGTGCCAGCAGCCAAGCGGGAGGGCCTAGCACAGATACGCAGTATTTT. This gives the protein CASSQAGGPSTDTQYF.

The gene calls are TRBV11-2 and TRBJ2-7; possibly TRBD1 for D (6 bases). The germline CDR1 and CDR2 sequences are SGHAT and FQNNGV. V was shortened by 1 base and J by 1 base, with 8 bases between the two germline ends. CDR3 length: 14 amino acids. Written as DNA, the CDR3 is TGTGCCAGCAGCTTAGTACAGGGTTCCTACGAGCAGTACTTC. It is translated as CASSLVQGSYEQYF.

The chain employs TRBV5-1 and TRBJ1-1, with 8 nucleotides matching TRBD1. This CDR3 has 13 residues. V gave up 6 bases and J gave up 8 bases; unmatched junction bases: 9. Germline lookup yields CDR1 SGHRS and CDR2 YFSETQ. CDR3 loop: CASKTQQGGEAFF. Here the CDR3 DNA reads TGCGCCAGCAAGACCCAACAGGGGGGCGAAGCTTTCTTT.

This clone was counted a few times. V usage is TRBV7-3 and J usage is TRBJ2-6, with unresolved D. This CDR3 is 14 amino acids long. The germline V and J ends were trimmed by 4 bases and 5 bases, with 9 bases remaining between them. In germline, CDR1 is SGHTA, CDR2 FQGTGA. In DNA, the CDR3 is TGTGCCAGCAGCTCCAGTTTTAGGGCCAACGTCCTGACTTTC. Translated, it gives CASSSSFRANVLTF.

The chain combines TRBV4-3 with TRBJ2-3, with TRBD2 matching over 14 bases. The CDR3 extends over 18 amino acids. J gave up 2 bases and V 0 bases, and 4 bases lay outside the gene matches. CDR1 LGHNA and CDR2 YSLEER come from the germline V gene. CDR3 bases: TGCGCCAGCAGCCAAGAGACTAGCGGGAGGGGGAACACAGATACGCAGTATTTT. This encodes CASSQETSGRGNTDTQYF.

This rearrangement joins TRBV12-3 or TRBV12-4 to TRBJ2-3; D is ambiguous. Trimming cost V 3 bases and J 1 base, with 2 bases left between them. CDR3 length equals 12 residues. The chain's CDR3 is CASSFGTDTQYF. The CDR3 coding sequence is TGTGCCAGCAGTTTCGGCACAGATACGCAGTATTTT.

The chain recombines TRBV15 with TRBJ2-7, with D possibly matching TRBD1 (6 bases). Deletions cut 1 base from V and 0 bases from J, with 13 bases between. Germline CDR1 reads LNHNV; CDR2 reads YYDKDF (reference sequence). The CDR3 totals 16 residues. CDR3 protein: CATSRVLTGSSYEQYF. The DNA for the CDR3 is TGTGCCACCAGCAGAGTCCTGACAGGAAGCTCCTACGAGCAGTACTTC.

This rearrangement joins TRBV2 to TRBJ1-4; no definite D call. This CDR3 has 13 amino acids. The germline V gene has CDR1 SNHLY and CDR2 FYNNEI. Between the trimmed V and J ends, which lost 3 bases and 7 bases, there was a span of 9 bases. The CDR3 protein is CASSEGGSEKLFF. In DNA form, the CDR3 reads TGTGCCAGCAGTGAGGGAGGAAGTGAAAAACTGTTTTTT.

The chain recombines TRBV13 with TRBJ2-1; D is perhaps TRBD1 (5 bases). This CDR3 contains 15 residues. V was shortened by 6 bases and J by 0 bases, with 12 bases between the two germline ends. Germline CDR1 and CDR2: PRHDT and FYEKMQ (reference sequence). CDR3 coding DNA: TGTGCCAGCAGGAAGTGGGGCAGCTCCTACAATGAGCAGTTCTTC. Amino acids: CASRKWGSSYNEQFF.

The rearrangement uses TRBV27 and TRBJ2-5; 10 bases match TRBD2. Trimming removed 3 bases from V and 10 bases from J; junction bases left unmatched: 17. The CDR3 loop spans 17 amino acids. Per the germline V gene, CDR1 is MNHEY and CDR2 is SMNVEV (reference sequence). As DNA, the CDR3 is TGTGCCAGCAGTTTCTTTGCTCCCGGGACTAGCGAGAGGGACCAGTACTTC. Amino acids: CASSFFAPGTSERDQYF.

The chain employs TRBV7-3 and TRBJ2-7; TRBD2 matches at 13 bases. CDR1 and CDR2 from the germline V gene are SGHTA and FQGTGA. V lost 1 base, J lost 6 bases, and 6 bases stayed unmatched. There are 16 residues in the CDR3. CDR3 sequence (DNA): TGTGCCAGCAGCTTAAACCCGGGACTAGCGGGAACCGAGCAGTACTTC. Translated, it gives CASSLNPGLAGTEQYF.

The genes are TRBV24-1 and TRBJ1-2; possibly TRBD1 for D (5 bases). The CDR3 is made up of 14 amino acids. V was cut by 7 bases and J by 4 bases, with 15 bases left in between. The germline V gene encodes CDR1 KGHDR and CDR2 SFDVKD. The CDR3 sequence is CATSGPGLTYGYTF. The CDR3 region has the DNA TGTGCCACCAGCGGCCCGGGACTTACCTATGGCTACACCTTC.

The chain employs TRBV19 and TRBJ2-7, with D possibly TRBD1 on 6 matching bases. The CDR3 has 14 amino acids. V lost 3 bases and J 7 bases, leaving 16 bases between the germline ends. Germline CDR1 is LNHDA and CDR2 is SQIVND (reference sequence). CDR3 DNA: TGTGCCAGTAGTATTGGACAGCTTACGGGGGAGCAGTACTTC. It codes for CASSIGQLTGEQYF. The variable domain in full, completed from reference TRBV19 and TRBJ2-7, reads DGGITQSPKYLFRKEGQNVTLSCEQNLNHDAMYWYRQDPGQGLRLIYYSQIVNDFQKGDIAEGYSVSREKKESFPLTVTSAQKNPTAFYLCASSIGQLTGEQYFGPGTRLTVT.

The rearrangement links TRBV4-3 to TRBJ2-6, with 9 bases lining up with TRBD2. The length of the CDR3 is 19 residues. Germline V lookup: CDR1 LGHNA, CDR2 YSLEER. V gave up 0 bases and J gave up 0 bases; unmatched junction bases: 6. CDR3 bases: TGCGCCAGCAGCCAAGATCACCGGCGGGGGGGCTCTGGGGCCAACGTCCTGACTTTC. Its protein is CASSQDHRRGGSGANVLTF.

This clone has a single count. The V and J genes are TRBV11-2 and TRBJ1-4, with TRBD1 matching 12 bases. The CDR3 has 16 amino acids. Germline trimming cut 5 bases from V and 10 bases from J; bases unmatched to any gene: 11. Looked up from germline, CDR1 is SGHAT and CDR2 is FQNNGV. This CDR3 reads CASSPRDRGRLGKLFF. The CDR3 coding sequence is TGTGCCAGCAGCCCCCGGGACAGGGGGCGGTTGGGAAAACTGTTTTTT.

This sequence joins TRBV5-1 and TRBJ2-3; possibly TRBD2 for D (6 bases). Per the germline V gene, CDR1 is SGHRS and CDR2 is YFSETQ. Trimming removed 4 bases at V and 4 bases at J, with 13 bases between. The length of the CDR3 is 14 residues. Written as DNA, the CDR3 is TGCGCCAGCAGCCCCGGAGGGCCCCCAGATACGCAGTATTTT. It is translated as CASSPGGPPDTQYF.

V and J are TRBV27 and TRBJ1-6, with TRBD1 identical over 7 bases. Germline V gene sequence: CDR1 MNHEY, CDR2 SMNVEV (reference sequence). Losses at the gene ends were 7 bases for V and 9 bases for J; bases not matched to a gene: 12. The CDR3 has 15 residues. The CDR3 nucleotides read TGTGCCAGCACTCTACAGGGGATGATGGGTTCACCCCTCCACTTT. This gives the protein CASTLQGMMGSPLHF.

The rearrangement links TRBV7-2 to TRBJ1-1; tentatively, D is TRBD1 (5 bases). Per the germline V gene, CDR1 is SGHTA and CDR2 is FQGNSA. The CDR3 is made up of 14 amino acids. V dropped 2 bases and J dropped 1 base, with 8 bases sitting between them. This chain's CDR3 is CASSLSGKNTEAFF. The CDR3 DNA reads TGTGCCAGCAGCTTATCAGGGAAGAACACTGAAGCTTTCTTT.

As for this clone: A much larger clone differs from this one at a single base, so this may be a read error. The chain is built from TRBV27 and TRBJ2-7; no clear D. The germline V gene has CDR1 MNHEY and CDR2 SMNVEV (reference sequence). Trimming took off 4 bases at V and 4 bases at J, with 5 bases between the two ends. This CDR3 comprises 11 residues. Here the CDR3 reads CASSSTYEQYF. The CDR3 coding sequence is TGTGCCAGCAGTTCCACATACGAGCAGTACTTC.

The rearrangement uses TRBV5-1 and TRBJ2-2, with 7 positions matching TRBD2. The ends lost 0 bases at V and 1 base at J; junction bases unmatched: 3. Germline lookup yields CDR1 SGHRS and CDR2 YFSETQ. The CDR3 has 16 amino acids. Written as DNA, the CDR3 is TGCGCCAGCAGCTTGGATGGGGGGGTGAACACCGGGGAGCTGTTTTTT. It yields the protein CASSLDGGVNTGELFF.